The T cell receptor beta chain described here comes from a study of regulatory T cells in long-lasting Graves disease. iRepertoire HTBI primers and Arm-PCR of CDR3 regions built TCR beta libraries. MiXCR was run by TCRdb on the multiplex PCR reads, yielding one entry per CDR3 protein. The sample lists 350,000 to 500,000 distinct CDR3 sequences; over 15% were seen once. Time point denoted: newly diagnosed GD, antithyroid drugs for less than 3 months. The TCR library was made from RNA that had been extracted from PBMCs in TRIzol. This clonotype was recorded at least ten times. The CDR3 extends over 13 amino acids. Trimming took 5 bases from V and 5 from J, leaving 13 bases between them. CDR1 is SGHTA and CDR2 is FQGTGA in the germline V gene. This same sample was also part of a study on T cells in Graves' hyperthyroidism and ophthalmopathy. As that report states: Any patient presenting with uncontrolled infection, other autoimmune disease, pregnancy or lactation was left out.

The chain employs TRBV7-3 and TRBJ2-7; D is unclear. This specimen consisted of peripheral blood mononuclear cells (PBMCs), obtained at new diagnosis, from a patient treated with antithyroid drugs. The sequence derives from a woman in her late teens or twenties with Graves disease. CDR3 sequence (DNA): TGTGCCAGCAGCCCTACCATCGAAGACGAGCAGTACTTC. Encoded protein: CASSPTIEDEQYF.